This is a list of T cell receptor beta chains from one sample in a study of OX40 agonist ivuxolimab in advanced cancers. Measured with immunoSEQ multiplex PCR; TCRdb has only the in-frame clones, and not every one. This sample has about 53,000 clones, with 82% found just once. Sample: CD4+ or CD8+ T cells sorted from blood, taken in a trial of the OX40 agonist ivuxolimab. The source of these receptors is an adult with an advanced solid tumor such as melanoma, head and neck, liver or kidney cancer. CDR3s include the opening cysteine and the closing phenylalanine or tryptophan. Fields, in order: V gene, J gene, D gene, clone size, CDR3 DNA, CDR3 protein. D genes are given only for firm matches. The size field is filled for only some rows; it gives once, few, many or a size class.

TRBV5-1	TRBJ2-6	NA	NA	TGCGCCAGCAGCTTGGGGCGGTACTCTGGGGCCAACGTCCTGACTTTC	CASSLGRYSGANVLTF
TRBV19	TRBJ2-3	NA	NA	TGTGCCAGTAGTATATCGCCGGGGCCCACAGATACGCAGTATTTT	CASSISPGPTDTQYF
TRBV5-4	TRBJ1-3	NA	NA	TGTGCCAGCAGCCCTCAGGTCTCTGGAAACACCATATATTTT	CASSPQVSGNTIYF
TRBV14	TRBJ1-2	NA	once	TGTGCCAGCAGCCAAGGTGCGTCGGGGTATGGCTACACCTTC	CASSQGASGYGYTF
TRBV7-2	TRBJ2-7	TRBD2	NA	TGTGCCAGCAGCTGGACTAGTGGGACCTACGAGCAGTACTTC	CASSWTSGTYEQYF
TRBV4-2	TRBJ2-5	NA	once	TGTGCCAGCAGCCAAGTGGAACGGAATGAAGAGACCCAGTACTTC	CASSQVERNEETQYF
TRBV4-1	TRBJ1-2	NA	NA	TGCGCCAGCAGCCAAGCTACGGGATCCGTTGGTAACTATGGCTACACCTTC	CASSQATGSVGNYGYTF
TRBV5-1	TRBJ2-3	TRBD2	NA	TGCGCCAGCAGCTTAGGAGTGGTAGCGGGGGGGTTCACAGATACGCAGTATTTT	CASSLGVVAGGFTDTQYF
TRBV5-4	TRBJ2-6	NA	NA	TGTGCCAGCAGCATGACAGAGTCTGGGGCCAACGTCCTGACTTTC	CASSMTESGANVLTF
TRBV9	TRBJ1-1	NA	NA	TGTGCCAGCAGCGTAGAAGGGGATCCGAACACTGAAGCTTTCTTT	CASSVEGDPNTEAFF
TRBV7-2	TRBJ1-5	NA	few	TGTGCCAGCAGCTCTTGGGGCGGGCAGCCCCAGCATTTT	CASSSWGGQPQHF
TRBV10-2	TRBJ1-4	TRBD1	NA	TGCGCCAGCAGACAAGGGACAGGGACTAATGAAAAACTGTTTTTT	CASRQGTGTNEKLFF
TRBV5-6	TRBJ1-3	NA	NA	TGTGCCAGCAGCGGGGGTGGGGTTTTGCTTGGAAACACCATATATTTT	CASSGGGVLLGNTIYF
TRBV10-1	TRBJ2-4	TRBD2	once	TGCGCCAGCAGTGAGAGTAGACTAGCGGGATCCAAAAACATTCAGTACTTC	CASSESRLAGSKNIQYF
TRBV9	TRBJ2-3	TRBD2	NA	TGTGCCAGCAGCGTAGTAGAGGGAGGGCCAGTAGATACGCAGTATTTT	CASSVVEGGPVDTQYF
TRBV7-9	TRBJ2-7	NA	few	TGTGCCAGCAGCTTTTACTCCGACTACGAGCAGTACTTC	CASSFYSDYEQYF
TRBV4-1	TRBJ1-6	NA	NA	TGCGCCAGCAGCCAAGAACGGACACCAAATTCACCCCTCCACTTT	CASSQERTPNSPLHF
TRBV5-5	TRBJ1-5	NA	once	TGTGCCAGCGGGGTGAGCAATCAGCCCCAGCATTTT	CASGVSNQPQHF
TRBV10-3	TRBJ2-3	NA	NA	TGTGCCATCAGTGAGTCGAGTAGCAGATACACAGATACGCAGTATTTT	CAISESSSRYTDTQYF
TRBV5-5	TRBJ2-7	NA	NA	TGTGCCAGCAGCTTTGGGGCAGGGTCTAGAGAGCAGTACTTC	CASSFGAGSREQYF
TRBV6-1	TRBJ2-7	NA	NA	TGTGCCAGCAGTGCCGGGCCCTATTACGAGCAGTACTTC	CASSAGPYYEQYF
TRBV2	TRBJ1-5	TRBD1	NA	TGTGCCAGCAGCGTGGACAGGCTCAGCAATCAGCCCCAGCATTTT	CASSVDRLSNQPQHF
TRBV7-3	TRBJ2-3	NA	NA	TGTGCCAGCAGCTACGGTCCCTCCACAGATACGCAGTATTTT	CASSYGPSTDTQYF
TRBV29-1	TRBJ2-1	TRBD1	NA	TGCAGCGTTGAAGGACCCAGGGGACAGGGCCACTACAATGAGCAGTTCTTC	CSVEGPRGQGHYNEQFF
TRBV5-4	TRBJ1-2	NA	NA	TGTGCCAGCAGCAGGTTACAGGATAACTATGGCTACACCTTC	CASSRLQDNYGYTF
TRBV19	TRBJ1-1	NA	once	TGTGCCAGTAGTAAACAGGGAATTGAAGCTTTCTTT	CASSKQGIEAFF
TRBV7-2	TRBJ2-3	NA	NA	TGTGCCAGCAGCTTATCGTACCATCGCACAGATACGCAGTATTTT	CASSLSYHRTDTQYF